A selection of T cell receptor beta chains follows, all from one sample in a study of T-cell memory formation after mild COVID-19. TCRdb reprocessed the 5' RACE reads via MiXCR and lists one record per CDR3 protein. Among approximately 300,000 distinct CDR3 sequences listed, roughly a fifth were seen once. Material: PBMCs or a T cell subset sorted from them (not recorded which). The receptor set was obtained from a man aged 18 to 29 who had mild COVID-19 (a few samples of this study predate the infection). Cell type and time point are not known. Each CDR3 is given with its conserved first and last residue. D genes are given only for firm matches. Not all rows give a size; the values are once, few, many and, for expanded clones, a class.

V: TRBV20-1; size: few; J: TRBJ1-2; D: NA; CDR3: CSARDIVNGGGYTF; DNA: TGCAGTGCTAGAGACATAGTCAACGGCGGTGGCTACACCTTC
V: TRBV12-3/TRBV12-4; size: NA; J: TRBJ2-5; D: TRBD1; CDR3: CASSSRDSRGETQYF; DNA: TGTGCCAGCAGTTCAAGGGACAGCCGGGGAGAGACCCAGTACTTC
V: TRBV5-4; size: many; J: TRBJ2-5; D: TRBD2; CDR3: CASSPSSGEGTQYF; DNA: TGTGCCAGCAGCCCCTCCAGCGGGGAGGGGACCCAGTACTTC
V: TRBV19; size: NA; J: TRBJ2-3; D: TRBD2; CDR3: CASSIRGLAEPRGDTQYF; DNA: TGTGCCAGTAGTATTCGAGGACTAGCGGAGCCCAGGGGGGATACGCAGTATTTT
V: TRBV6-1; size: NA; J: TRBJ1-1; D: NA; CDR3: CASSAGAVRGRGLEAFF; DNA: TGTGCCAGCAGTGCCGGGGCGGTCCGAGGGAGGGGACTTGAAGCTTTCTTT
V: TRBV19; size: NA; J: TRBJ1-1; D: TRBD1; CDR3: CASSRDRGLSSEAFF; DNA: TGTGCCAGTAGTCGGGACAGGGGGCTGTCGTCTGAAGCTTTCTTT
V: TRBV4-1; size: few; J: TRBJ1-2; D: TRBD1; CDR3: CASSQGSPGQGIHGYTF; DNA: TGCGCCAGCAGCCAGGGGAGTCCGGGACAGGGGATCCATGGCTACACCTTC
V: TRBV5-1; size: NA; J: TRBJ1-6; D: NA; CDR3: CASSLTVGIRSPLHF; DNA: TGCGCCAGCAGCTTAACAGTCGGGATTCGGTCACCCCTCCACTTT
V: TRBV5-6; size: NA; J: TRBJ1-4; D: NA; CDR3: CASSLRPGTNEKLFF; DNA: TGTGCCAGCAGCTTGAGGCCGGGTACTAATGAAAAACTGTTTTTT
V: TRBV7-3; size: NA; J: TRBJ2-3; D: TRBD2; CDR3: CASSSGLADGTDTQYF; DNA: TGTGCCAGCAGCTCTGGACTAGCCGATGGCACAGATACGCAGTATTTT
V: TRBV5-1; size: few; J: TRBJ2-2; D: TRBD2; CDR3: CASSTLAGDVTGELFF; DNA: TGCGCCAGCAGCACGCTAGCGGGGGATGTTACCGGGGAGCTGTTTTTT
V: TRBV10-3; size: NA; J: TRBJ2-1; D: TRBD2; CDR3: CAMSSGIYNEQFF; DNA: TGTGCCATGTCTAGCGGGATTTACAATGAGCAGTTCTTC
V: TRBV20-1; size: NA; J: TRBJ1-2; D: NA; CDR3: CSARTGYGYTF; DNA: TGCAGTGCTAGGACAGGCTATGGCTACACCTTC
V: TRBV7-3; size: NA; J: TRBJ1-3; D: NA; CDR3: CASSSRDGNTIYF; DNA: TGTGCCAGCAGTTCGCGGGACGGAAACACCATATATTTT
V: TRBV7-3; size: NA; J: TRBJ1-4; D: TRBD1; CDR3: CASSLDRVDEKLFF; DNA: TGTGCCAGCAGCTTGGACAGGGTCGACGAAAAACTGTTTTTT
V: TRBV20-1; size: few; J: TRBJ2-1; D: NA; CDR3: CSASLDRGLIYNEQFF; DNA: TGCAGTGCTAGCCTTGACCGGGGTCTTATCTACAATGAGCAGTTCTTC
V: TRBV11-2; size: NA; J: TRBJ1-2; D: NA; CDR3: CASSSPRDGLKAGYTF; DNA: TGTGCCAGCAGCTCGCCGAGGGACGGCTTGAAGGCTGGCTACACCTTC
V: TRBV9; size: few; J: TRBJ2-7; D: NA; CDR3: CASSAGPYSYEQYF; DNA: TGTGCCAGCAGCGCCGGGCCTTACTCCTACGAGCAGTACTTC
V: TRBV12-3/TRBV12-4; size: NA; J: TRBJ1-2; D: TRBD1; CDR3: CASSTDRGHGYTF; DNA: TGTGCCAGCAGTACCGACAGGGGGCACGGCTACACCTTC
V: TRBV24-1; size: NA; J: TRBJ1-2; D: NA; CDR3: CATSAGVNYGYTF; DNA: TGTGCCACCAGTGCGGGGGTGAACTATGGCTACACCTTC
V: TRBV6-5; size: NA; J: TRBJ2-1; D: NA; CDR3: CASSYSGGQYNEQFF; DNA: TGTGCCAGCAGTTATTCGGGGGGACAATACAATGAGCAGTTCTTC
V: TRBV5-1; size: few; J: TRBJ2-3; D: NA; CDR3: CASSPSVAAADTQYF; DNA: TGCGCCAGCAGTCCCTCGGTAGCGGCGGCGGATACGCAGTATTTT
V: TRBV20-1; size: few; J: TRBJ2-3; D: NA; CDR3: CSASQGPRFTDTQYF; DNA: TGCAGTGCTAGCCAGGGCCCTCGGTTCACAGATACGCAGTATTTT
V: TRBV5-1; size: NA; J: TRBJ2-1; D: NA; CDR3: CASSLEASKQFF; DNA: TGCGCCAGCAGCTTGGAGGCTAGCAAGCAGTTCTTC
V: TRBV7-8; size: NA; J: TRBJ2-5; D: NA; CDR3: CASSLEGFFARDTQETQYF; DNA: TGTGCCAGCAGCTTAGAGGGCTTTTTCGCCAGGGATACTCAAGAGACCCAGTACTTC
V: TRBV9; size: NA; J: TRBJ2-1; D: TRBD1; CDR3: CASSVQGQTYNEQFF; DNA: TGTGCCAGCAGCGTGCAGGGACAGACCTACAATGAGCAGTTCTTC
V: TRBV20-1; size: NA; J: TRBJ2-2; D: NA; CDR3: CSARDIRDNGRGELFF; DNA: TGCAGTGCTAGAGATATCAGGGACAACGGTCGCGGGGAGCTGTTTTTT
V: TRBV18; size: NA; J: TRBJ1-2; D: NA; CDR3: CASSPAGRGYGYTF; DNA: TGTGCCAGCTCACCGGCGGGACGGGGGTATGGCTACACCTTC
V: TRBV29-1; size: NA; J: TRBJ2-5; D: NA; CDR3: CSAEQETQYF; DNA: TGCAGCGCTGAACAAGAGACCCAGTACTTC
V: TRBV10-3; size: few; J: TRBJ1-1; D: TRBD1; CDR3: CATQGTGIEAFF; DNA: TGTGCCACCCAAGGGACAGGGATTGAAGCTTTCTTT
V: TRBV7-2; size: once; J: TRBJ1-6; D: NA; CDR3: CASMEGWTSPLHF; DNA: TGTGCCAGCATGGAGGGTTGGACGTCACCCCTCCACTTT
V: TRBV11-2; size: NA; J: TRBJ1-6; D: TRBD1; CDR3: CASSLDRNRGYSPLHF; DNA: TGTGCCAGCAGCTTAGATCGGAACAGGGGGTATTCACCCCTCCACTTT
V: TRBV12-3/TRBV12-4; size: NA; J: TRBJ1-5; D: TRBD1; CDR3: CASSYRTGVGQPQHF; DNA: TGTGCCAGCAGTTACCGGACAGGGGTCGGTCAGCCCCAGCATTTT
V: TRBV12-3/TRBV12-4; size: many; J: TRBJ2-5; D: NA; CDR3: CASSLYLAPGGETQYF; DNA: TGTGCCAGCAGTCTTTATCTTGCGCCTGGGGGAGAGACCCAGTACTTC
V: TRBV7-9; size: few; J: TRBJ1-3; D: NA; CDR3: CASSNPWTALRSGNTIYF; DNA: TGTGCCAGCAGCAACCCGTGGACAGCCCTACGCTCTGGAAACACCATATATTTT
V: TRBV24-1; size: few; J: TRBJ2-5; D: NA; CDR3: CATSDPEEMKETQYF; DNA: TGTGCCACCAGTGACCCCGAAGAGATGAAAGAGACCCAGTACTTC
V: TRBV7-6; size: few; J: TRBJ1-5; D: NA; CDR3: CASSLGSSGAYSNQPQHF; DNA: TGTGCCAGCAGCTTGGGGTCCTCAGGGGCTTATAGCAATCAGCCCCAGCATTTT
V: TRBV7-6; size: many; J: TRBJ2-5; D: TRBD1; CDR3: CASSGREGAETQYF; DNA: TGTGCCAGCAGCGGACGCGAGGGGGCAGAGACCCAGTACTTC
V: TRBV2; size: NA; J: TRBJ1-5; D: NA; CDR3: CASSDGARQPQHF; DNA: TGTGCCAGCAGTGACGGGGCACGGCAGCCCCAGCATTTT
V: TRBV5-5; size: few; J: TRBJ2-2; D: TRBD2; CDR3: CASSFSSGRNTGELFF; DNA: TGTGCCAGCAGCTTCTCTAGCGGGAGGAACACCGGGGAGCTGTTTTTT
V: TRBV24-1; size: once; J: TRBJ2-5; D: NA; CDR3: CATSAGGKETQYF; DNA: TGTGCCACCAGTGCTGGTGGCAAAGAGACCCAGTACTTC
V: TRBV2; size: NA; J: TRBJ1-2; D: NA; CDR3: CASKYSAGYTF; DNA: TGTGCCAGCAAGTATAGTGCTGGCTACACCTTC
V: TRBV28; size: NA; J: TRBJ2-1; D: TRBD1; CDR3: CASRLQTGGLGEQFF; DNA: TGTGCCAGCAGATTGCAGACAGGGGGATTGGGTGAGCAGTTCTTC
V: TRBV7-2; size: few; J: TRBJ2-5; D: NA; CDR3: CASSRPPEKGTQYF; DNA: TGTGCCAGCAGCCGCCCCCCTGAGAAGGGGACCCAGTACTTC
V: TRBV15; size: few; J: TRBJ2-3; D: TRBD1; CDR3: CATSRSLTGAGDTQYF; DNA: TGTGCCACCAGCAGATCCCTCACAGGGGCGGGAGATACGCAGTATTTT
V: TRBV5-1; size: NA; J: TRBJ2-1; D: NA; CDR3: CASSVGGRDGDEQFF; DNA: TGCGCCAGCAGCGTGGGGGGAAGGGATGGGGATGAGCAGTTCTTC
V: TRBV27; size: NA; J: TRBJ2-5; D: NA; CDR3: CASRAHLGGAETQYF; DNA: TGTGCCAGCAGGGCCCATCTGGGAGGTGCGGAGACCCAGTACTTC
V: TRBV4-1; size: NA; J: TRBJ2-3; D: TRBD2; CDR3: CASSLTGNGGGGDTQYF; DNA: TGCGCCAGCAGCCTTACCGGTAACGGCGGGGGGGGTGATACGCAGTATTTT
V: TRBV29-1; size: NA; J: TRBJ2-2; D: NA; CDR3: CSVAGTSTGELFF; DNA: TGCAGCGTTGCAGGGACCTCCACCGGGGAGCTGTTTTTT
V: TRBV20-1; size: few; J: TRBJ2-5; D: TRBD1; CDR3: CSAVQLRDRGRETQYF; DNA: TGCAGTGCCGTCCAACTCCGGGACAGGGGTCGAGAGACCCAGTACTTC
V: TRBV4-1; size: few; J: TRBJ1-4; D: TRBD1; CDR3: CASSQVRGLEKLFF; DNA: TGCGCCAGCAGCCAAGTCAGGGGGCTTGAAAAACTGTTTTTT
V: TRBV6-5; size: NA; J: TRBJ1-1; D: TRBD1; CDR3: CASSYRTGAEAFF; DNA: TGTGCCAGCAGCTACAGGACAGGGGCTGAAGCTTTCTTT
V: TRBV5-1; size: few; J: TRBJ1-5; D: NA; CDR3: CASSGDPSQHQHF; DNA: TGCGCCAGCAGCGGGGACCCCAGTCAGCACCAGCATTTT
V: TRBV6-2/TRBV6-3; size: NA; J: TRBJ1-5; D: TRBD1; CDR3: CASSDRGNQPQHF; DNA: TGTGCCAGCAGTGACAGGGGCAATCAGCCCCAGCATTTT
V: TRBV12-3/TRBV12-4; size: NA; J: TRBJ2-5; D: NA; CDR3: CASSDTGDSGRETQYF; DNA: TGTGCCAGCAGTGACACAGGCGACTCAGGGCGAGAGACCCAGTACTTC